These 15 T cell receptor beta chains share one sample of origin, sequenced in a study of blood T cell repertoires in COVID-19. Sequencing used immunoSEQ multiplex PCR; TCRdb keeps in-frame clones, though not all of them. The repertoire has some 180,000 clones, 70% to 80% of them found once; the top ten carry roughly 5.6%. The specimen was peripheral blood. The receptors come from a woman in her thirties or forties with COVID-19, enrolled during active disease.

In DNA, the CDR3 is TGTGCCAGCAGCCAAGAGACAGGGGGCTGGGGAGAGACCCAGTACTTC. It yields the protein CASSQETGGWGETQYF. V gene TRBV3-1 (or the pseudogene TRBV3-2) combines with J gene TRBJ2-5; TRBD1 matches at 10 bases. Looked up from germline, CDR1 is LGHDT and CDR2 is YNNKEL (reference sequence). There are 16 residues in the CDR3. Trimming took 0 bases from V and 4 from J; bases not matched to a gene: 5.

This clone was counted only a few times. The rearrangement uses TRBV10-3 and TRBJ2-4; TRBD2 might be the D (6 bases). The ends were cut back, 2 bases at V and 2 bases at J, with 10 bases in the middle. The CDR3 contains 15 residues. Germline V gene sequence: CDR1 ENHRY, CDR2 SYGVKD. The CDR3 DNA reads TGTGCCATCAGTGAGGGGACTGGGTCCAAAAACATTCAGTACTTC. It specifies CAISEGTGSKNIQYF.

The rearrangement joins TRBV5-5 to TRBJ1-4; D not resolved. The germline V gene has CDR1 SGHKS and CDR2 YYEKEE (reference sequence). This CDR3 region has 12 residues. V was clipped by 3 bases and J by 8 bases, with 8 bases between them. In DNA, the CDR3 is TGTGCCAGCAGCTGGGGAGGAGAAAAACTGTTTTTT. It specifies CASSWGGEKLFF.

V and J are TRBV10-3 and TRBJ2-4, with 14 bases lining up with TRBD2. The CDR3 has 15 residues. Germline loops: CDR1 ENHRY, CDR2 SYGVKD. Germline trimming cut 6 bases from V and 7 bases from J; bases unmatched to any gene: 5. The CDR3 region has the DNA TGTGCCATCAGCGGGACTAGCGGGAGTCGGAACATTCAGTACTTC. Its protein product is CAISGTSGSRNIQYF.

The chain recombines TRBV5-6 with TRBJ2-7; 7 bases map to TRBD2. Germline V gives CDR1 SGHDT, CDR2 YYEEEE. V was clipped by 8 bases and J by 5 bases; unmatched bases: 13. The CDR3 extends over 14 amino acids. The CDR3, as DNA: TGTGCCAGTAACAGCGGGGCCGGTATTGACGAGCAGTACTTC. Translated, it gives CASNSGAGIDEQYF.

This rearrangement joins TRBV7-9 to TRBJ2-1, with TRBD2 matching 9 bases. Germline V CDR1 and CDR2: SEHNR, FQNEAQ (reference sequence). V lost 8 bases to trimming and J lost 8 bases; unmatched junction nucleotides: 13. This CDR3 comprises 15 residues. The CDR3 nucleotides are TGTGCCAGCGGGTCTGTGGGTAGCGGGAGCTATGAGCAGTTCTTC. It yields the protein CASGSVGSGSYEQFF.

This chain joins TRBV19 and TRBJ1-4; 9 bases fit TRBD1. The trim removed 8 bases at V and 11 bases at J, leaving 24 bases unmatched. Germline-derived CDR1 and CDR2 are LNHDA and SQIVND (reference sequence). This CDR3 is built from 18 residues. CDR3 coding DNA: TGTGCCAGTTCACACGGACCGGGACAGGGCTCAGGTGGCGAGAAACTGTTTTTT. Protein sequence: CASSHGPGQGSGGEKLFF.

This clone appeared a few times. This chain uses TRBV13 with TRBJ1-1; D not resolved. Trimming cost V 1 base and J 5 bases, with 23 bases left between them. The CDR3 loop spans 18 amino acids. Germline-derived CDR1 and CDR2 are PRHDT and FYEKMQ (reference sequence). The CDR3 here is CASSLEADLFSGTTEAFF. CDR3 sequence (DNA): TGTGCCAGCAGCTTAGAAGCCGATTTATTTTCAGGAACAACTGAAGCTTTCTTT.

J is TRBJ1-2 and V is TRBV30; D ambiguous. This CDR3 comprises 13 residues. Germline V CDR1 and CDR2: GTSNPN, SVGIG (reference sequence). V lost 8 bases, J lost 2 bases, and 15 bases lay in between. The CDR3 reads CARKDTANYGYTF. The CDR3 DNA is TGTGCCCGTAAGGATACAGCCAACTATGGCTACACCTTC. The full variable domain, in which reference TRBV30 and TRBJ1-2 provide the parts outside the CDR3, is SQTIHQWPATLVQPVGSPLSLECTVEGTSNPNLYWYRQAAGRGLQLLFYSVGIGQISSEVPQNLSASRPQDRQFILSSKKLLLSDSGFYLCARKDTANYGYTFGSGTRLTVV.

This chain joins TRBV3-1 (or the pseudogene TRBV3-2) and TRBJ1-1, with a tentative D call TRBD1 (6 bases). Trimming left V 4 bases short and J 7 bases short, with 13 bases between. Germline CDR1 LGHDT, CDR2 YNNKEL (reference sequence). The CDR3 extends over 13 amino acids. CDR3 sequence reads: CASSPQGNGEAFF. The CDR3 DNA sequence: TGTGCCAGCAGCCCTCAGGGGAACGGTGAAGCTTTCTTT.

The chain carries TRBV27 and TRBJ2-2; TRBD2 might be the D (6 bases). V lost 8 bases, J lost 2 bases, and 18 bases lay in between. Germline V gene lookup returns CDR1 MNHEY and CDR2 SMNVEV (reference sequence). The CDR3 covers 16 residues. The CDR3 DNA reads as TGTGCCAGCTCAAGAACCGGGACTGCAAACACCGGGGAGCTGTTTTTT. It yields the protein CASSRTGTANTGELFF.

CDR3 sequence reads: CASSMGQGYEQYF. The CDR3 DNA reads TGTGCCAGTAGTATGGGACAGGGCTACGAGCAGTACTTC. This chain connects TRBV19 to TRBJ2-7, with 9 bases matching TRBD1. With 3 bases clipped from V and 3 bases from J, the junction kept 0 bases outside the gene matches. CDR3 length equals 13 residues. Germline V CDR1 and CDR2: LNHDA, SQIVND (reference sequence).

The genes are TRBV15 and TRBJ2-3; the match to TRBD2 covers 14 bases. The ends lost 5 bases at V and 5 bases at J; junction bases unmatched: 9. The CDR3 has 17 residues. CDR1 and CDR2 (germline): LNHNV, YYDKDF (reference sequence). The CDR3 loop is CATSLGLAGDIQDTQYF. In DNA form, the CDR3 reads TGTGCCACCAGCTTGGGACTAGCGGGGGATATACAAGATACGCAGTATTTT.

V gene TRBV24-1 combines with J gene TRBJ2-1; weak D call: TRBD2 (5 bases). The CDR3 extends over 16 amino acids. Trimming took off 4 bases at V and 7 bases at J, with 19 bases between the two ends. Germline CDR1 KGHDR, CDR2 SFDVKD. The CDR3, as DNA: TGTGCCACCAGTGACGTCGCCACCACGGGGAGTAATGAGCAGTTCTTC. Protein sequence: CATSDVATTGSNEQFF.

V usage is TRBV5-1 and J usage is TRBJ1-2, with D perhaps TRBD1 (6 bases). Per germline, CDR1 SGHRS and CDR2 YFSETQ. The CDR3 extends over 17 amino acids. V dropped 6 bases and J dropped 5 bases, with 26 bases sitting between them. The CDR3: CASTPGLDSLKGYGYTF. The CDR3 DNA follows: TGCGCCAGCACCCCAGGTTTGGACAGCCTAAAGGGATATGGCTACACCTTC.